This paragraph covers one TCR beta chain sequence. The data were obtained in a study of blood T cell repertoires in COVID-19. Study information: Acute and convalescent COVID-19 samples came from the United States, Italy and Spain.

The CDR3 spans 13 residues. Germline V gene data show CDR1 as ENHRY and CDR2 as SYGVKD. The V and J ends lost 11 bases and 1 base respectively, with 14 bases between them. As processed by the authors: Amplifying reference gene primers gave estimates of nucleated cell counts. TCRdb keeps only in-frame clones here, not all; method: immunoSEQ multiplex PCR. D and trimming were read from the DNA, whereas the V and J calls and clone size are those reported in that table. The sample records approximately 80,000 clones, around 90% being singletons. The source of this sequence is a human donor in a cohort sampled during active COVID-19. The sequencing input was peripheral blood. The rearrangement links TRBV10-3 to TRBJ1-1; TRBD1 might be the D (6 bases). CDR3 in amino acids: CAAQGLANTEAFF. DNA of the CDR3: TGTGCCGCCCAGGGGCTGGCGAACACTGAAGCTTTCTTT.